A selection of T cell receptor beta chains follows, all from one sample in a study of T-cell reconstitution after alpha-beta-depleted transplantation in children. TCRdb passed the PCR reads through MiXCR, listing each CDR3 protein once. The sample contains about 980,000 distinct CDR3 sequences, 25% to 35% of which appear only once. The source material was PBMCs, mostly from graft donor cells, sampled 360 days after TCRalphabeta/CD19-depleted stem cell transplant. The receptor set was obtained from a boy in the first two years of life who had a stem cell transplant for SCID, so the T cells may come from the graft donor. Both conserved end residues are trimmed from each CDR3.

TRBJ2-2	TRBV9	ASSALQGLGLNTGELF
TRBJ1-1	TRBV5-6	ASSLIGGQGDVYYTEAF
TRBJ2-1	TRBV5-5	ASSLILAAINEQF
TRBJ2-1	TRBV20-1	SASDVLAIRSDEQF
TRBJ1-3	TRBV20-1	SAKQSPGNTIY
TRBJ2-1	TRBV18	ASGRAQGEYNEQF
TRBJ2-5	TRBV7-2	ASSSYRLAGGLGETQY
TRBJ2-3	TRBV9	ASSVVPGLVNTDTQY
TRBJ1-1	TRBV25-1	ASSAQGGAGTEAF
TRBJ2-2	TRBV5-1	ASSSHSGGPIGELF